A single sample is the source of the 21 T cell receptor beta chains below, sequenced in a study of cytomegalovirus exposure and HLA in healthy donors. It was with 60 Vbeta and 13 Jbeta primers that the PCR ran. Profiling relied on immunoSEQ multiplex PCR, and the TCRdb table lists in-frame clones only, not all of them. The sample has some 150,000 clones; 82% are singletons. Sequencing input: PBMCs. These receptors came from a middle-aged man in good health and CMV-seropositive.

V gene TRBV28 combines with J gene TRBJ1-5; no clear D. The germline CDR1 and CDR2 sequences are MDHEN and SYDVKM. The CDR3 spans 15 residues. V lost 5 bases and J lost 6, with 17 bases in between. CDR3 sequence: CASSPDYGDGQPQHF. Here the CDR3 DNA reads TGTGCCAGCAGTCCGGATTACGGAGACGGTCAGCCCCAGCATTTT.

The table lists this clone with a few counts. The CDR3 coding sequence is TGTGCCAGCAGCCTATTCCGATATGGCTACACCTTC. Protein product: CASSLFRYGYTF. V gene TRBV7-2 combines with J gene TRBJ1-2; D is ambiguous. This CDR3 has 12 residues. V was clipped by 5 bases and J by 5 bases, with 9 bases between them. Germline V gene data show CDR1 as SGHTA and CDR2 as FQGNSA.

The chain has TRBV27 and TRBJ1-4; tentatively, D is TRBD1 (6 bases). The CDR3 is 21 amino acids. Trimming pared 6 bases from V and 3 bases from J, leaving 32 bases between. The germline V gene encodes CDR1 MNHEY and CDR2 SMNVEV (reference sequence). In nucleotides, the CDR3 is TGTGCCAGCAGCTTCCTGCCAAGCTTCTACCGTACAGGGTCAGCTAATGAAAAACTGTTTTTT. Its protein is CASSFLPSFYRTGSANEKLFF. The whole variable domain, remainder taken from reference TRBV27 and TRBJ1-4, is EAQVTQNPRYLITVTGKKLTVTCSQNMNHEYMSWYRQDPGLGLRQIYYSMNVEVTDKGDVPEGYKVSRKEKRNFPLILESPSPNQTSLYFCASSFLPSFYRTGSANEKLFFGSGTQLSVL.

This clone was seen just once. This chain joins TRBV28 and TRBJ2-7; maybe TRBD1 (6 bases). CDR1 MDHEN and CDR2 SYDVKM come from the germline V gene. The V end was cut by 4 bases, the J end by 1 base, with 14 bases between. This CDR3 comprises 15 residues. The CDR3 loop is CASSSSPDRSYEQYF. As DNA, the CDR3 is TGTGCCAGCAGTTCGAGCCCCGACAGGTCCTACGAGCAGTACTTC.

This chain connects TRBV18 to TRBJ2-2; perhaps TRBD1 as D (5 bases). The CDR3 is 15 residues long. The germline V gene encodes CDR1 KGHSH and CDR2 LQKENI. V lost 3 bases and J 2 bases, leaving 10 bases between the germline ends. Here the CDR3 reads CASSPTQDNTGELFF. CDR3 in DNA: TGTGCCAGCTCACCGACACAGGATAACACCGGGGAGCTGTTTTTT. The variable domain in full, with the rest retrieved from reference TRBV18 and TRBJ2-2, is NAGVMQNPRHLVRRRGQEARLRCSPMKGHSHVYWYRQLPEEGLKFMVYLQKENIIDESGMPKERFSAEFPKEGPSILRIQQVVRGDSAAYFCASSPTQDNTGELFFGEGSRLTVL.

About this clone: Sequence at one end of the junction differs from germline and may be a read error. The V gene is TRBV19, the J gene TRBJ2-6, with D perhaps matching TRBD1 (6 bases). Germline CDR1 is LNHDA and CDR2 is SQIVND (reference sequence). The CDR3 loop spans 15 amino acids. This CDR3 reads CASSDRNSGANGLTF. The CDR3 nucleotides read TGTGCCAGTAGTGACAGGAACTCTGGGGCCAACGGCCTGACTTTC.

The count of this clone is one. This chain uses TRBV11-3 with TRBJ2-7, with D possibly matching TRBD1 (5 bases). This CDR3 is 13 amino acids long. The germline V gene encodes CDR1 SGHNT and CDR2 YENEEA. With 5 bases removed from V and 1 base from J, the gap between germline ends came to 9 bases. As DNA, the CDR3 is TGTGCCAGCAGCCAGGACACTTCCTACGAGCAGTACTTC. This codes for CASSQDTSYEQYF.

In this sample, this clone turned up once. This chain joins TRBV4-2 and TRBJ1-4; D unclear. Per the germline V gene, CDR1 is LGHNA and CDR2 is YNFKEQ. The CDR3 is 15 residues long. Trimming stripped 0 bases from V and 7 bases from J, with 12 bases between. The DNA of the CDR3 is TGTGCCAGCAGCCAAGATTCGGGGAGCGGTGAAAAACTGTTTTTT. Translated, it gives CASSQDSGSGEKLFF.

This clone was observed a few times. The rearrangement links TRBV6-6 to TRBJ1-1; D is undetermined. Trimming stripped 5 bases from V and 1 base from J, with 11 bases between. Per the germline V gene, CDR1 is MNHNY and CDR2 is SVGAGI (reference sequence). The CDR3 runs 14 residues. CDR3 amino acids: CASSHLPQNTEAFF. The CDR3 region has the DNA TGTGCCAGCAGTCACCTCCCACAGAACACTGAAGCTTTCTTT.

The V gene is TRBV19, the J gene TRBJ1-5, with TRBD1 as a possible D gene (5 bases). This CDR3 comprises 16 residues. Germline CDR1 reads LNHDA; CDR2 reads SQIVND (reference sequence). Between the trimmed V and J ends, which lost 3 bases and 7 bases, there was a span of 19 bases. This chain's CDR3 is CASSISAGQGGQPQHF. For the CDR3, the DNA is TGTGCCAGTAGTATCTCGGCCGGTCAGGGAGGGCAGCCCCAGCATTTT. Supplemented by reference TRBV19 and TRBJ1-5, the full variable domain reads DGGITQSPKYLFRKEGQNVTLSCEQNLNHDAMYWYRQDPGQGLRLIYYSQIVNDFQKGDIAEGYSVSREKKESFPLTVTSAQKNPTAFYLCASSISAGQGGQPQHFGDGTRLSIL.

Details on this clone: The sample carries other DNA sequences with the same CDR3. This chain connects TRBV5-6 to TRBJ2-7, with a weak D call TRBD2 (6 bases). CDR1 and CDR2 (germline): SGHDT, YYEEEE. The CDR3 is made up of 13 amino acids. Trimming took off 2 bases at V and 3 bases at J, with 9 bases between the two ends. The CDR3 DNA reads as TGTGCCAGCAGCTTAGGGAGGAGCTACGAGCAGTACTTC. Translating it yields CASSLGRSYEQYF.

This clone was counted only a few times. At one of its ends the junction is not consistent with the germline gene, which may arise from a read error. Other DNA sequences from this sample encode an identical CDR3 as well. The chain combines TRBV7-7 with TRBJ1-3; 8 positions agree with TRBD1. Germline loops: CDR1 SSHAT, CDR2 FNYEAQ (reference sequence). This CDR3 has 15 residues. CDR3 DNA: TGTGCTAGCAGCTTAGACAGGGGTCCTGGAAACACCATATATTTT. It is translated as CASSLDRGPGNTIYF.

The V call is TRBV28, the J call TRBJ2-2, with TRBD1 as a possible D gene (5 bases). Per the germline V gene, CDR1 is MDHEN and CDR2 is SYDVKM. This CDR3 region has 16 residues. Trimming shortened V by 6 bases and J by 0 bases, and 14 bases separated the two germline ends. CDR3 DNA sequence: TGTGCCAGCAGCGACCCGACAGCTACGAACACCGGGGAGCTGTTTTTT. As protein: CASSDPTATNTGELFF.

V gene TRBV2 combines with J gene TRBJ2-2; 8 bases are a match to TRBD2. The trim removed 3 bases at V and 4 bases at J, leaving 7 bases unmatched. The CDR3 length is 16 residues. Per germline, CDR1 SNHLY and CDR2 FYNNEI. In DNA, the CDR3 is TGTGCCAGCAGTGACCCCAGCGGGAGCGGCACCGGGGAGCTGTTTTTT. Encoded protein: CASSDPSGSGTGELFF.

V is TRBV2 and J is TRBJ2-5; D gene unclear. Germline lookup yields CDR1 SNHLY and CDR2 FYNNEI. The V end was cut by 8 bases, the J end by 5 bases, with 12 bases between. The length of the CDR3 is 12 residues. CDR3: CASSAYVETQYF. The CDR3 DNA reads as TGTGCCAGCTCTGCCTACGTGGAGACCCAGTACTTC.

The chain has TRBV15 and TRBJ2-1, with D maybe TRBD1 (5 bases). CDR1 and CDR2 (germline): LNHNV, YYDKDF (reference sequence). This CDR3 region has 14 residues. The V end lost 0 bases, the J end lost 7 bases, and 10 bases lay between the germline ends. CDR3 nucleotides: TGTGCCACCAGCAGAGATCATCAGGGAAATGAGCAGTTCTTC. The encoded protein is CATSRDHQGNEQFF. Full variable domain (remainder filled in from reference TRBV15 and TRBJ2-1): DAMVIQNPRYQVTQFGKPVTLSCSQTLNHNVMYWYQQKSSQAPKLLFHYYDKDFNNEADTPDNFQSRRPNTSFCFLDIRSPGLGDTAMYLCATSRDHQGNEQFFGPGTRLTVL.

V and J are TRBV19 and TRBJ1-1; no clear D gene. There are 13 residues in the CDR3. V lost 0 bases and J lost 11, with 13 bases in between. CDR1 is LNHDA, CDR2 SQIVND, per germline (reference sequence). CDR3 in amino acids: CASSIDRRVGAFF. The CDR3 DNA follows: TGTGCCAGTAGTATAGATCGGCGGGTTGGGGCTTTCTTT. The full variable domain, completed using reference TRBV19 and TRBJ1-1, is DGGITQSPKYLFRKEGQNVTLSCEQNLNHDAMYWYRQDPGQGLRLIYYSQIVNDFQKGDIAEGYSVSREKKESFPLTVTSAQKNPTAFYLCASSIDRRVGAFFGQGTRLTVV.

The chain is built from TRBV5-1 and TRBJ2-5; 12 nucleotides match TRBD2. V shed 0 bases and J 3 bases; nucleotides not matched to a gene: 3. In germline, CDR1 is SGHRS, CDR2 YFSETQ. The CDR3 is made up of 16 amino acids. In DNA, the CDR3 is TGCGCCAGCAGCTTGGAGGCTAGCGGGAGGGAAGAGACCCAGTACTTC. This encodes CASSLEASGREETQYF.

This clone has a handful of counts. V and J are TRBV7-9 and TRBJ2-7; D may be TRBD1 (5 bases). Trimming cost V 7 bases and J 8 bases, with 12 bases left between them. Germline assignment: CDR1 SEHNR and CDR2 FQNEAQ (reference sequence). The CDR3 contains 11 residues. CDR3 nucleotides: TGTGCCAGCACGGTCAGGGTTAAGCAGTACTTC. It encodes CASTVRVKQYF.

The rearrangement uses TRBV7-9 and TRBJ2-7, with no clear D. The CDR3 length is 14 residues. The V end was cut by 1 base, the J end by 0 bases, with 7 bases between. Germline CDR1 SEHNR, CDR2 FQNEAQ (reference sequence). CDR3 DNA: TGTGCCAGCAGCTTAGTCCAGGACTCCTACGAGCAGTACTTC. This codes for CASSLVQDSYEQYF.

The gene calls are TRBV7-2 and TRBJ1-5; D unclear. CDR3 length: 15 amino acids. The V gene lost 5 bases and the J gene lost 2 bases, with 13 bases spanning the gap. Germline loops: CDR1 SGHTA, CDR2 FQGNSA. CDR3 sequence reads: CASSPGGLGNQPQHF. CDR3 sequence (DNA): TGTGCCAGCAGCCCAGGTGGGCTGGGCAATCAGCCCCAGCATTTT.